Sequencing of this TCR beta chain was carried out in a study of T cells in Graves' hyperthyroidism and ophthalmopathy. Study-wide context: Peripheral blood was taken when the disease was first diagnosed, before any treatment began. Study conclusions and caveats: A median approximately 6.5 months before onset, the model predicted ophthalmopathy. Most thyroid-expanded clonotypes above 0.001 were also found in blood.

Exclusion of patients followed from uncontrolled infection, other autoimmune disease, pregnancy or lactation. What was amplified from RNA transcripts were TCR beta CDR3 regions. Carried out on the TCR CDR3, a first-round RT-PCR used the HTBI primer set. TCRdb itself ran the multiplex PCR reads through MiXCR, one entry per CDR3 protein. The sample lists fewer than 250,000 distinct CDR3 sequences; approximately 23% were seen once. CDR3 length: 15 amino acids. V lost 1 base and J lost 7, with 16 bases in between. Germline values: CDR1 LGHDT, CDR2 YNNKEL (reference sequence). This clonotype appeared many times. The antigen remains unidentified.

The source material was blood. The receptor was isolated from a woman between 40 and 50 years old with Graves' ophthalmopathy. The rearrangement joins TRBV3-1 to TRBJ2-5; no clear D. CDR3 nucleotides: TGTGCCAGCAGCCAAGTGTACCCGGCGAGAGGGACCCAGTACTTC. It yields the protein CASSQVYPARGTQYF.